This passage covers 6 T cell receptor beta chains from one sample sequenced in a study of blood T cell repertoires in COVID-19. Sequencing was performed with immunoSEQ multiplex PCR; in TCRdb, only in-frame clones are kept and a portion is missing. The sample includes roughly 80,000 clones, more than 85% of them seen just once. The sample taken for sequencing was peripheral blood. The receptors here all came from a man aged 55 to 70 with acute or convalescent COVID-19.

V usage is TRBV28 and J usage is TRBJ2-5; 8 nucleotides line up with TRBD1. The trim removed 3 bases at V and 4 bases at J, leaving 7 bases unmatched. CDR3 length: 15 residues. The germline CDR1 and CDR2 sequences are MDHEN and SYDVKM. CDR3 sequence reads: CASSFPGQGTETQYF. The CDR3 bases are TGTGCCAGCAGTTTTCCCGGACAGGGAACAGAGACCCAGTACTTC.

The rearrangement links TRBV9 to TRBJ2-1, with TRBD1 matching 7 bases. The CDR3 loop spans 13 amino acids. Germline CDR1 is SGDLS and CDR2 is YYNGEE. After removal of 5 bases from V and 5 bases from J, the junction contained 4 bases not matched to a gene. The CDR3 protein is CASSGTAHNEQFF. The CDR3 region has the DNA TGTGCCAGCAGTGGGACAGCCCACAATGAGCAGTTCTTC.

The chain links TRBV29-1 to TRBJ2-7, with a possible D match to TRBD2 (5 bases). The germline V gene encodes CDR1 SQVTM and CDR2 ANQGSEA. The V gene lost 7 bases and the J gene lost 4 bases, with 11 bases spanning the gap. This CDR3 region has 11 residues. DNA of the CDR3: TGCAGCGCGTCCCGGGGATACGAGCAGTACTTC. Protein product: CSASRGYEQYF.

The chain has TRBV5-5 and TRBJ2-3, with TRBD2 as a possible D gene (5 bases). The V end lost 4 bases, the J end lost 3 bases, and 9 bases lay between the germline ends. The CDR3 is 13 residues long. Germline values: CDR1 SGHKS, CDR2 YYEKEE (reference sequence). In DNA form, the CDR3 reads TGTGCCAGCAGCGGACTCTTGACAGATACGCAGTATTTT. Amino acid sequence: CASSGLLTDTQYF.

The J gene is TRBJ2-1, the V gene TRBV6-2 or TRBV6-3; 9 positions match TRBD1. After removal of 5 bases from V and 7 bases from J, the junction contained 15 bases not matched to a gene. The germline V gene encodes CDR1 MNHEY and CDR2 SVGEGT. The length of the CDR3 is 17 residues. In DNA, the CDR3 is TGTGCCAGCAGTGCCATACAGGGGGCGCGCTATTGGAATGAGCAGTTCTTC. Its translation is CASSAIQGARYWNEQFF.

The J gene is TRBJ1-1, the V gene TRBV28; D unresolved. This CDR3 has 16 residues. Trimming pared 2 bases from V and 0 bases from J, leaving 13 bases between. Germline CDR1 MDHEN, CDR2 SYDVKM. The CDR3 sequence: CASSLVGRRLNTEAFF. In nucleotides, the CDR3 is TGTGCCAGCAGTTTAGTTGGGCGACGGCTGAACACTGAAGCTTTCTTT.